One sample yielded the 22 T cell receptor beta chains listed below, sequenced in a study of CD4 T cells in relation to SARS-CoV-2 and coronaviruses. These receptors have no identified antigens. Before the COVID-19 pandemic, during about 2010-2019, CD4+ T cells were taken from unexposed donors. Isolation of CD4+ T cells took place after approximately eleven days in culture. Assay: immunoSEQ multiplex PCR; the TCRdb copy retains only in-frame clones and omits some. The top ten clones hold 25% to 30% of a sample with just over 15,000 clones, 76% of them seen once. Sequencing was done on a sample of CD4+ T cells from PBMCs, cultured in vitro. The receptors shown here come from a human donor in good health.

There are a few counts of this clone. The chain recombines TRBV21-1 with TRBJ2-3; TRBD1, as called in the table, went unchecked against the DNA. TRBV21-1 is classified as a pseudogene. CDR3 size: 13 residues. In DNA, the CDR3 is TGTGCCAGCAGCAGGGGCGCCACAGATACGCAGTATTTT. Encoded protein: CASSRGATDTQYF.

J is TRBJ1-2 and V is TRBV29-1; D call uncertain. Germline V CDR1 and CDR2: SQVTM, ANQGSEA. The CDR3 runs 13 residues. V lost 4 bases to trimming and J lost 8 bases, with 17 bases between them. The CDR3 here is CSVVAPSGMGYTF. CDR3 bases: TGCAGCGTTGTTGCCCCCTCGGGCATGGGCTACACCTTC.

The chain recombines TRBV5-1 with TRBJ1-3, with no clear D. This CDR3 is 17 amino acids long. V dropped 0 bases and J dropped 0 bases, with 13 bases sitting between them. Germline lookup yields CDR1 SGHRS and CDR2 YFSETQ. This CDR3 is CASSLASAGSSGNTIYF. Here the CDR3 DNA reads TGCGCCAGCAGCTTGGCCTCGGCAGGAAGCTCTGGAAACACCATATATTTT.

The chain combines TRBV7-2 with TRBJ1-5; D remains unclear. Germline assignment: CDR1 SGHTA and CDR2 FQGNSA. V was shortened by 4 bases and J by 0 bases, with 4 bases between the two germline ends. The CDR3 length is 13 residues. For the CDR3, the DNA is TGTGCCAGCAGCTCCTATAGCAATCAGCCCCAGCATTTT. Protein: CASSSYSNQPQHF. The complete variable domain, with remaining parts taken from reference TRBV7-2 and TRBJ1-5, reads GAGVSQSPSNKVTEKGKDVELRCDPISGHTALYWYRQSLGQGLEFLIYFQGNSAPDKSGLPSDRFSAERTGGSVSTLTIQRTQQEDSAVYLCASSSYSNQPQHFGDGTRLSIL.

This clone was seen a few times. The gene calls are TRBV4-1 and TRBJ1-1; D is possibly TRBD1 (6 bases). With 6 bases removed from V and 6 bases from J, the gap between germline ends came to 17 bases. CDR1 MGHRA and CDR2 YSYEKL come from the germline V gene. This CDR3 is built from 14 residues. The DNA for the CDR3 is TGCGCCAGCAGAATACAGGGTATTCGCGCTGAAGCTTTCTTT. Its protein is CASRIQGIRAEAFF.

The rearrangement joins TRBV13 to TRBJ1-3; D uncertain. The CDR3 has 16 amino acids. Germline-derived CDR1 and CDR2 are PRHDT and FYEKMQ (reference sequence). The ends were cut back, 0 bases at V and 1 base at J, with 10 bases in the middle. The CDR3 coding sequence is TGTGCCAGCAGCTTAGGTCCCGGCCGGTCTGGAAACACCATATATTTT. Its protein product is CASSLGPGRSGNTIYF. The whole variable domain, filled in from reference TRBV13 and TRBJ1-3, reads AAGVIQSPRHLIKEKRETATLKCYPIPRHDTVYWYQQGPGQDPQFLISFYEKMQSDKGSIPDRFSAQQFSDYHSELNMSSLELGDSALYFCASSLGPGRSGNTIYFGEGSWLTVV.

The V and J genes are TRBV3-1 (or the pseudogene TRBV3-2) and TRBJ2-3, with a possible D match to TRBD1 (9 bases). This CDR3 has 19 residues. V was cut by 4 bases and J by 5 bases, with 28 bases left in between. CDR1 and CDR2 from the germline V gene are LGHDT and YNNKEL (reference sequence). CDR3 sequence reads: CASSRRQGGLAGILDTQYF. As DNA, the CDR3 is TGTGCCAGCAGCCGGCGACAGGGGGGTTTAGCGGGAATTCTAGATACGCAGTATTTT.

This clone was found a few times. The chain employs TRBV30 and TRBJ1-2; no firm D call. V lost 1 base and J 7 bases, leaving 4 bases between the germline ends. Germline CDR1 GTSNPN, CDR2 SVGIG (reference sequence). This CDR3 contains 10 residues. The CDR3 DNA reads TGTGCCTGGAGTGAGTCTGGCTACACCTTC. Its translation: CAWSESGYTF.

The chain employs TRBV24-1 and TRBJ2-2, with D possibly matching TRBD2 (5 bases). CDR1 is KGHDR, CDR2 SFDVKD, per germline. V lost 5 bases and J lost 1, with 7 bases in between. This CDR3 has 14 amino acids. In DNA form, the CDR3 reads TGTGCCACCAGTGGGCGGGTGAACACCGGGGAGCTGTTTTTT. Protein sequence: CATSGRVNTGELFF.

This rearrangement joins TRBV3-1 (or the pseudogene TRBV3-2) to TRBJ2-1; either TRBD1 or TRBD2 may fit D (6 bases each). The CDR3 is 15 amino acids. Trimming removed 0 bases at V and 9 bases at J, with 15 bases between. Germline lookup yields CDR1 LGHDT and CDR2 YNNKEL (reference sequence). DNA for the CDR3: TGTGCCAGCAGCCAAGAGGCAGCCGGGGGCGGTGAGCAGTTCTTC. Translation gives CASSQEAAGGGEQFF.

This chain links TRBV27 with TRBJ2-6; no reliable D call. The CDR3 has 15 amino acids. CDR1 and CDR2 from the germline V gene are MNHEY and SMNVEV (reference sequence). V dropped 6 bases and J dropped 0 bases, with 9 bases sitting between them. CDR3 DNA sequence: TGTGCCAGCAGCTTCACACACTCTGGGGCCAACGTCCTGACTTTC. Encoded protein: CASSFTHSGANVLTF.

V is TRBV4-2 and J is TRBJ2-7, with 7 nucleotides matching TRBD2. Germline V gene lookup returns CDR1 LGHNA and CDR2 YNFKEQ. This CDR3 region has 14 residues. With 2 bases clipped from V and 3 bases from J, the junction kept 4 bases outside the gene matches. The CDR3 nucleotides read TGTGCCAGCAGCCAACTAGCGGATAACTACGAGCAGTACTTC. Translating gives CASSQLADNYEQYF.

J is TRBJ1-2 and V is TRBV6-5; D uncertain. The CDR3 loop spans 13 amino acids. Trimming cost V 6 bases and J 1 base, with 9 bases left between them. Germline CDR1 reads MNHEY; CDR2 reads SVGAGI. CDR3 nucleotide sequence: TGTGCCAGCAGCAGAGCGTATAACTATGGCTACACCTTC. This gives the protein CASSRAYNYGYTF.

The chain's CDR3 is CASSPKGREAFF. The CDR3 DNA is TGTGCCAGCTCACCGAAGGGGCGTGAAGCTTTCTTT. This chain joins TRBV18 and TRBJ1-1; D perhaps matches TRBD1 (5 bases). Trimming stripped 3 bases from V and 7 bases from J, with 9 bases between. Germline CDR1 reads KGHSH; CDR2 reads LQKENI. CDR3 length: 12 residues.

The chain links TRBV11-2 to TRBJ1-5; D is undetermined. This CDR3 is built from 13 residues. Looked up from germline, CDR1 is SGHAT and CDR2 is FQNNGV. Trimming pared 3 bases from V and 3 bases from J, leaving 6 bases between. CDR3 nucleotide sequence: TGTGCCAGCAGCTTGGAGGACAATCAGCCCCAGCATTTT. Its protein product is CASSLEDNQPQHF.

The rearrangement joins TRBV20-1 to TRBJ2-5; no firm D call. V dropped 3 bases and J dropped 5 bases, with 16 bases sitting between them. Germline assignment: CDR1 DFQATT and CDR2 SNEGSKA (reference sequence). The CDR3 sequence is 14 residues long. The DNA for the CDR3 is TGCAGTGCTAGTGGTGGCCATTCGGAGGAGACCCAGTACTTC. It is translated as CSASGGHSEETQYF.

The chain joins TRBV13 to TRBJ1-2; no reliable D call. The CDR3 is made up of 15 amino acids. Germline-derived CDR1 and CDR2 are PRHDT and FYEKMQ (reference sequence). Deletions cut 3 bases from V and 1 base from J, with 12 bases between. The CDR3 region is CASSFGRPLNYGYTF. DNA for the CDR3: TGTGCCAGCAGCTTTGGCAGGCCCCTTAACTATGGCTACACCTTC.

This clone has just a few counts. The V and J genes are TRBV18 and TRBJ1-5; TRBD1 is a possible D gene (5 bases). The CDR3 totals 17 residues. Looked up from germline, CDR1 is KGHSH and CDR2 is LQKENI. V lost 3 bases to trimming and J lost 4 bases, with 19 bases between them. The CDR3 here is CASSPNGPGEGNQPQHF. Written as DNA, the CDR3 is TGTGCCAGCTCACCGAACGGACCGGGAGAGGGGAATCAGCCCCAGCATTTT.

The rearrangement uses TRBV9 and TRBJ1-1; D not certain. Trimming removed 1 base from V and 1 base from J, with 8 bases in between. Germline lookup yields CDR1 SGDLS and CDR2 YYNGEE. The CDR3 loop spans 14 amino acids. CDR3 DNA: TGTGCCAGCAGCGTACTAGAATCGAACACTGAAGCTTTCTTT. It specifies CASSVLESNTEAFF.

V is TRBV10-3 and J is TRBJ2-3; 11 positions agree with TRBD1. The CDR3 length is 14 residues. Germline V gene lookup returns CDR1 ENHRY and CDR2 SYGVKD. V lost 6 bases, J lost 3 bases, and 2 bases stayed unmatched. The CDR3 sequence: CAISGQGATDTQYF. For the CDR3, the DNA is TGTGCCATCAGCGGACAGGGGGCAACAGATACGCAGTATTTT.

This clone was observed once. V and J are TRBV24-1 and TRBJ2-7; D is unresolved. Per the germline V gene, CDR1 is KGHDR and CDR2 is SFDVKD. V was trimmed by 3 bases and J by 7 bases, leaving 6 bases between them. The CDR3 is 11 residues long. CDR3 nucleotides: TGTGCCACCAGTGATAGATGGGAGCAGTACTTC. Translating it yields CATSDRWEQYF.

The chain employs TRBV9 and TRBJ2-1; TRBD1 aligns across 7 bases. The V and J ends lost 5 bases and 6 bases, in that order; junction bases with no gene match: 5. The germline V gene has CDR1 SGDLS and CDR2 YYNGEE. The CDR3 is made up of 13 amino acids. CDR3 nucleotides: TGTGCCAGCAGAGGGGGCGGTTCCAATGAGCAGTTCTTC. This encodes CASRGGGSNEQFF.